The sequence of this T cell receptor beta chain was determined in a study of vaccination effects on CD4 cells after COVID-19 (dated by TCRdb to 2022 to 2024). For context, the study as a whole: Across the study, the median time from the second dose to post-vaccine sampling was 72 days (range 14 to 241). In both COVID-19 convalescent patients and infection-naive vaccine recipients, the study compared SARS-CoV-2 spike-specific CD4+ TCR repertoires from before mRNA vaccination with those from after it. The full study included 9 to 10 COVID-19 convalescent patients and a few SARS-CoV-2-naive healthy vaccine recipients. Cultures from other donors in the study were sequenced with the Oncomine TCR Beta short-read assay on an Illumina iSeq 100.

What the authors observed across the whole study: The study was limited by a small number of convalescent patients and lacked early post-infection timepoints. Both infection-induced and vaccine-induced clones contracted markedly at late post-vaccination timepoints, which is consistent with waning T cell responses. Among healthy vaccine recipients, nearly all vaccine-induced clones were SARS-CoV-2 mono-reactive, and only 1 of 255 was cross-reactive with common cold coronaviruses.

From its cysteine to its phenylalanine, the CDR3 spans 15 amino acids. Only the CDR3 portion is preserved as DNA: 45 bases, with reading frame beginning at the first base. V trim: 3 bases; J trim: 8 bases; unmatched bases: 7. Looking up the germline V gene yields CDR1 MNHEY and CDR2 SVGAGI. As regards this clone: There is no known antigen for this receptor. Per-base qualities were not stored, and no clone one base away is much larger.

Receptors were amplified or captured by the immunoSEQ multiplex PCR assay. DNA from the cultured and isolated CD4+ T cells underwent TCR beta CDR3 sequencing. Per the original workflow: The analysis removed non-productive TCR sequences, trimmed reads to the CDR3 region, and retained only CDR3s that were 7 or more amino acids long. The MANAFEST web app was used to pick out antigen-specific clonotypes by comparing their expansion in peptide wells with that in reference cultures. Positive clones required FDR<0.05 expansion versus reference and all other wells, odds ratio above 5, and frequency above 0.1% in two replicate wells. A clonotype was defined as cross-reactive if the clonotype was significantly expanded both in SARS-CoV-2 spike wells and in at least one common cold coronavirus spike condition. Using the stringdist R package, CDR3 similarity was measured by Levenshtein distance, and unrooted trees were constructed with ape in R 3.6.1. Entries here come from immuneACCESS through TCRdb and include only in-frame sequences with V and J called. Some clones fail to appear in such tables; in the studies checked, an unresolved V gene covers under half of the shortfall, and the cause of the remainder is unknown. For V, J and clone size, that table is used; D and trimming come from the DNA. The sample table records about 50,000 clones; 74% of these occur just once. Approximately 16% of the sample is in the top ten clones.

In the ViraFEST assay, PBMC were stimulated with viral peptide pools, and antigen-specific CD4+ T cell clonotypes were then identified by expansion using TCR sequencing. After less than 13 days of culture, CD4+ T cells were isolated with the EasySep CD4+ T cell isolation kit. Participants received two doses of either the BNT162b2 or the mRNA-1273 mRNA SARS-CoV-2 vaccine. The absence of prior SARS-CoV-2 infection in healthy vaccine recipients was confirmed by negative nucleocapsid antibodies before and after vaccination. A few million PBMC per well were cultured with 8.5 to 10 ug/ml peptides in IMDM containing roughly 5% human AB serum, about 9.6 IU/ml IL-2 and gentamicin. On days 3 and 7, half of the culture medium was replaced with fresh IL-2-containing medium. Unless noted otherwise, every peptide stimulation condition was grown in triplicate wells. Using Ficoll-Paque Plus gradient centrifugation, PBMC were separated from whole blood and then either used fresh or cryopreserved at -140C. The overlapping peptide pools covered the spike proteins of SARS-CoV-2 and of the common cold coronaviruses HCoV-NL63, HCoV-OC43 and HCoV-229E. Genomic DNA was extracted from cultured CD4+ T cells with the QIAamp micro DNA kit.

The chain links TRBV6-5 with TRBJ1-6, with 7 junctional bases fitting TRBD1. This sequence originates from a human donor who received a COVID-19 vaccine. The sample in question was CD4+ T cells from PBMCs cultured with HCoV-OC43 spike peptides, obtained after COVID-19 vaccination. The meaning of the sample's cell subset or site label: HCoV-OC43 spike overlapping peptide pool stimulation. The nucleotide sequence is given as TGTGCCAGCAGTTATCATCAGGGGGTTGATTCACCCCTCCACTTT. Its protein is CASSYHQGVDSPLHF.